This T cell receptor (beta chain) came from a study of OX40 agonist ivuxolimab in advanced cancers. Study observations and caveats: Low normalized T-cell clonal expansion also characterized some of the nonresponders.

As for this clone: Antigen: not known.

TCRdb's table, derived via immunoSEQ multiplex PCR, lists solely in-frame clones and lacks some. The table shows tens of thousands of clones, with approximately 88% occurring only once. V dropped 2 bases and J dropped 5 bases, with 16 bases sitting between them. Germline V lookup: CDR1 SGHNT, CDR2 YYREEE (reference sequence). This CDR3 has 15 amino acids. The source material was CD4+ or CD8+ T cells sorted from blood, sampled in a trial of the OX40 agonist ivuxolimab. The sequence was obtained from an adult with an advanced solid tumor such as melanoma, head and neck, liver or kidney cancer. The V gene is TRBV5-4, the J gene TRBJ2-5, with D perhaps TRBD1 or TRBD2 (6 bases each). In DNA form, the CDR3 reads TGTGCCAGCAGCTTCGGACAGCTAAGCGGGGAGACCCAGTACTTC. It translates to CASSFGQLSGETQYF.